This T cell receptor (beta chain) was retrieved from a study of CD8 T cells in ankylosing spondylitis. The CDR3 spans 16 residues. Per the germline V gene, CDR1 is DFQATT and CDR2 is SNEGSKA (reference sequence). The V segment lost 4 bases and the J segment 7 bases; nucleotides outside the gene matches: 13. This clonotype was counted many times. The authors made TCR beta libraries by quantitative 5'-RACE with molecular barcodes. From the 5' RACE reads, TCRdb called clonotypes with MiXCR, one entry per CDR3 protein. The sample records about 240,000 distinct CDR3 sequences, 8.6% being singletons. The sequence was obtained from a male donor with ankylosing spondylitis or in good health (not recorded which). The V and J genes are TRBV20-1 and TRBJ2-1, with 10 bases lining up with TRBD2. Sequenced sample: blood, either unsorted or a sorted T cell fraction (not recorded which). The CDR3 DNA is TGCAGTGCTAACACTCTAGCGGGAGAAGTTTATAATGAGCAGTTCTTC. Its translation is CSANTLAGEVYNEQFF.